These 7 T cell receptor beta chains share one sample of origin, sequenced in a study of CD8+ T cells in alopecia areata. Sequencing relied on a cDNA template that was reverse transcribed from extracted RNA. The table came from immunoSEQ multiplex PCR; TCRdb's copy has only in-frame clones and leaves some out. The data show tens of thousands of clones, approximately 56% seen once. Sequenced sample: NKG2D-high CD8+ T cells sorted from blood. The source of these receptors is a human donor with alopecia areata.

V and J are TRBV10-1 and TRBJ2-3; 12 nucleotides agree with TRBD2. Looked up from germline, CDR1 is WNHNN and CDR2 is SYGVQD (reference sequence). V lost 2 bases, J lost 1 base, and 4 bases stayed unmatched. The CDR3 is 17 residues long. CDR3 bases: TGCGCCAGCAGTGAGAGACTAGCGGGAGAGGGCACAGATACGCAGTATTTT. Residues: CASSERLAGEGTDTQYF.

The chain uses TRBV27 and TRBJ2-1; no clear D. Looked up from germline, CDR1 is MNHEY and CDR2 is SMNVEV (reference sequence). The ends were cut back, 0 bases at V and 2 bases at J, with 5 bases in the middle. This CDR3 spans 14 amino acids. CDR3 residues: CASSLSSTYNEQFF. DNA of the CDR3: TGTGCCAGCAGTTTATCCTCCACCTACAATGAGCAGTTCTTC.

CDR3 nucleotides: TGTGCCAGCAGTTCTCCCGAAACAGAGATTAACTACGAGCAGTACTTC. This sequence encodes CASSSPETEINYEQYF. The rearrangement uses TRBV6-6 and TRBJ2-7, with D unclear. The CDR3 runs to 16 residues. The germline V and J ends were trimmed by 4 bases and 3 bases, with 19 bases remaining between them. The germline V gene has CDR1 MNHNY and CDR2 SVGAGI (reference sequence).

This clone was found a few times. J is TRBJ2-7 and V is TRBV7-9, with TRBD1 matching over 8 bases. Germline trimming cut 5 bases from V and 4 bases from J; bases unmatched to any gene: 10. CDR3 size: 15 residues. Germline CDR1 reads SEHNR; CDR2 reads FQNEAQ (reference sequence). In DNA, the CDR3 is TGTGCCAGCAGCACCCTGACAGGGGTGGGTTACGAGCAGTACTTC. It translates to CASSTLTGVGYEQYF.

The chain couples TRBV4-1 to TRBJ2-7, with D perhaps TRBD2 (6 bases). The CDR3 length is 15 residues. Germline V gives CDR1 MGHRA, CDR2 YSYEKL. Trimming left V 4 bases short and J 0 bases short, with 13 bases between. Here the CDR3 DNA reads TGCGCCAGCAGCCTCGGTGGGAGGAGCTCCTACGAGCAGTACTTC. Protein product: CASSLGGRSSYEQYF.

This clone was detected only a few times. The chain joins TRBV7-2 to TRBJ2-7, with D perhaps being TRBD1 or TRBD2 (5 bases each). Germline values: CDR1 SGHTA, CDR2 FQGNSA. Trimming removed 2 bases at V and 0 bases at J, with 11 bases between. The CDR3 sequence is 15 residues long. The DNA for the CDR3 is TGTGCCAGCAGCTTATGGTCAGGGACCTCCTACGAGCAGTACTTC. Its translation is CASSLWSGTSYEQYF. Supplemented by reference TRBV7-2 and TRBJ2-7, the full variable domain reads GAGVSQSPSNKVTEKGKDVELRCDPISGHTALYWYRQSLGQGLEFLIYFQGNSAPDKSGLPSDRFSAERTGGSVSTLTIQRTQQEDSAVYLCASSLWSGTSYEQYFGPGTRLTVT.

The chain joins TRBV6-5 to TRBJ2-5; unclear D gene. Judging by the DNA end, TRBJ2-7 fits better; the J call may be wrong. The CDR3 is made up of 14 amino acids. The V gene's germline CDR1 is MNHEY and CDR2 SVGAGI. The CDR3: CASSLDEASYEQYF. Here the CDR3 DNA reads TGTGCCAGCAGCCTGGACGAGGCTTCCTACGAGCAGTACTTC.